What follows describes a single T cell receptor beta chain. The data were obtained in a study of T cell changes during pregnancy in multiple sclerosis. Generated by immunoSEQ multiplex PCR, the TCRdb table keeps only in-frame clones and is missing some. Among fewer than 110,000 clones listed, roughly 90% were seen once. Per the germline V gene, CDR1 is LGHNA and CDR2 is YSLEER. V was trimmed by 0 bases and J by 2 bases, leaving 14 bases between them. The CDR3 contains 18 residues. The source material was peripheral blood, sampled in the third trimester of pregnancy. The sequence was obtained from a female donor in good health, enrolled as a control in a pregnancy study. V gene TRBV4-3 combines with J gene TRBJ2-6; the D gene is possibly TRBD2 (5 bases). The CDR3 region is CASSQDPLTGAGANVLTF. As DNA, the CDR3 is TGCGCCAGCAGCCAAGACCCTTTGACCGGGGCTGGGGCCAACGTCCTGACTTTC.